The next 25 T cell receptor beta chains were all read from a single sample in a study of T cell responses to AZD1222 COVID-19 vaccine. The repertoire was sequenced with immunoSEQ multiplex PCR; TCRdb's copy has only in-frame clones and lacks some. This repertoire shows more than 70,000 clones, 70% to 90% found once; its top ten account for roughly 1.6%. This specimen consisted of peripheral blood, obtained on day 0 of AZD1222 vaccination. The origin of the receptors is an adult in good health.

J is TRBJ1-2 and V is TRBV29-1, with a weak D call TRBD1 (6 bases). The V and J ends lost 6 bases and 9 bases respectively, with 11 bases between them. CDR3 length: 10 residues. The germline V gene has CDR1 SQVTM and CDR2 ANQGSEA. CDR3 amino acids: CSVIQGSYTF. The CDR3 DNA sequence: TGCAGCGTGATCCAGGGGAGCTACACCTTC. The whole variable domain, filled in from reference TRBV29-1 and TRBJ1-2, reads SAVISQKPSRDICQRGTSLTIQCQVDSQVTMMFWYRQQPGQSLTLIATANQGSEATYESGFVIDKFPISRPNLTFSTLTVSNMSPEDSSIYLCSVIQGSYTFGSGTRLTVV.

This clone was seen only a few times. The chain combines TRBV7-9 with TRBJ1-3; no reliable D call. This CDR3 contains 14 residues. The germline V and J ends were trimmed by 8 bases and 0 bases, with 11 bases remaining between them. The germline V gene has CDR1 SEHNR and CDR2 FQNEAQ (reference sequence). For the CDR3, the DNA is TGTGCCAGCCTTGAACAGCTCTCTGGAAACACCATATATTTT. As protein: CASLEQLSGNTIYF.

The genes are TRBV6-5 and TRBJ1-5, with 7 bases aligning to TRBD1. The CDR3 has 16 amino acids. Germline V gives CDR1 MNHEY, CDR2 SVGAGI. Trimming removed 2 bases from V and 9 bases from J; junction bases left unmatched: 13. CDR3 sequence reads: CASSYAGQPGIWPQHF. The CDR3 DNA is TGTGCCAGCAGTTACGCGGGACAGCCAGGAATCTGGCCCCAGCATTTT.

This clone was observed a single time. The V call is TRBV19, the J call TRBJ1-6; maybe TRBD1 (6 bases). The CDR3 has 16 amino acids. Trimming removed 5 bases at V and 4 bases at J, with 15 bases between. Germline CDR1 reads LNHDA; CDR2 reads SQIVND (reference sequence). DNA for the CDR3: TGTGCCAGTAGTGACGGGAAGGGGGGATATAATTCACCCCTCCACTTT. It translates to CASSDGKGGYNSPLHF.

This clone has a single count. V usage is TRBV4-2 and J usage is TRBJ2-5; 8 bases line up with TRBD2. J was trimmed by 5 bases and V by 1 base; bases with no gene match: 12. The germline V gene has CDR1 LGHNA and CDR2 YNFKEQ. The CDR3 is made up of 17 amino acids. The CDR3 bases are TGTGCCAGCAGCCAAGCCGCGGGGGGACTCCGAATGGAGACCCAGTACTTC. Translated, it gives CASSQAAGGLRMETQYF.

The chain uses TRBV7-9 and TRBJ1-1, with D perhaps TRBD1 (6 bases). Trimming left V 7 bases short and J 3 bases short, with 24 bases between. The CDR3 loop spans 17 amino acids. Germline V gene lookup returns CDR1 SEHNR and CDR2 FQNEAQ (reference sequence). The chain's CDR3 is CASTWGRGLKGYTEAFF. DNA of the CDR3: TGTGCCAGCACCTGGGGCAGGGGTTTAAAGGGTTACACTGAAGCTTTCTTT.

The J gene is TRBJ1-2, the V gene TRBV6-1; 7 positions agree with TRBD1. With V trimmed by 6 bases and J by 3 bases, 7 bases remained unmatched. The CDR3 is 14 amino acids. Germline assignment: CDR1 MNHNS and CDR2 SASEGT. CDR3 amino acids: CASSLQGVDYGYTF. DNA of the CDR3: TGTGCCAGCAGCCTCCAGGGGGTGGACTATGGCTACACCTTC.

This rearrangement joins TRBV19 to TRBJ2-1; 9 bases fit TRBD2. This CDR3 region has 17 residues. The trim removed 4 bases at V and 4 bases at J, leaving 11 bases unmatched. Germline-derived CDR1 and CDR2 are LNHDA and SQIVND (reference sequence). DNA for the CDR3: TGTGCCAGTAGTAAACCGGTGGCTAGCGGGAATTACAATGAGCAGTTCTTC. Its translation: CASSKPVASGNYNEQFF.

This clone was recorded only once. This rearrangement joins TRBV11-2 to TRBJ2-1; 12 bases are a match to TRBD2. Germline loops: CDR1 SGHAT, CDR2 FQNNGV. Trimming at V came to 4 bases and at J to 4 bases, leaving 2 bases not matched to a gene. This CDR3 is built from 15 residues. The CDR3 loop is CASSSSGRGYNEQFF. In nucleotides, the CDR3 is TGTGCCAGCAGCTCTAGCGGGAGGGGGTACAATGAGCAGTTCTTC.

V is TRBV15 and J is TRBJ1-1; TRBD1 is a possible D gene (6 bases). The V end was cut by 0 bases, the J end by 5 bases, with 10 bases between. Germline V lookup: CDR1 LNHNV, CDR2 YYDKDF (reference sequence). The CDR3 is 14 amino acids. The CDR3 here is CATSRDRGRTEAFF. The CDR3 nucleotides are TGTGCCACCAGCAGAGACAGGGGAAGGACTGAAGCTTTCTTT.

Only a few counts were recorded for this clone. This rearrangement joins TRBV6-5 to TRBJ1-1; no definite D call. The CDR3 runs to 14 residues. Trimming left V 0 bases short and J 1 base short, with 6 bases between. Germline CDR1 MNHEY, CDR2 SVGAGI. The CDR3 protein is CASSYSTQNTEAFF. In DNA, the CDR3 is TGTGCCAGCAGTTACTCGACACAGAACACTGAAGCTTTCTTT.

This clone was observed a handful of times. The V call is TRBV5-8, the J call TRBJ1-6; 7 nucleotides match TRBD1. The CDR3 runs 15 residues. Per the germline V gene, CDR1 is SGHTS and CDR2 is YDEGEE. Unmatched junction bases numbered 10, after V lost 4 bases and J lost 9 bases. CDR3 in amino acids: CASSPYRGRSSPLHF. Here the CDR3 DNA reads TGTGCCAGCAGCCCATACAGGGGTCGCAGTTCACCCCTCCACTTT.

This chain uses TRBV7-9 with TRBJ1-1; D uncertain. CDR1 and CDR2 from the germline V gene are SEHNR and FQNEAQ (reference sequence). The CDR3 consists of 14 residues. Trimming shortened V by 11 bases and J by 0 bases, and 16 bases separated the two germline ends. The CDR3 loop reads CASGREVMNTEAFF. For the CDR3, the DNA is TGTGCCTCGGGGAGGGAAGTTATGAACACTGAAGCTTTCTTT.

CDR3 protein: CASGLHSGITLAKNIQYF. In nucleotides, the CDR3 is TGTGCTAGTGGTTTGCATAGCGGGATAACTCTAGCCAAAAACATTCAGTACTTC. V gene TRBV12-5 combines with J gene TRBJ2-4; TRBD2 aligns across 8 bases. This CDR3 has 18 residues. Germline V gene sequence: CDR1 LGHNT, CDR2 FRNRAP. Unmatched junction bases numbered 9, after V lost 2 bases and J lost 0 bases.

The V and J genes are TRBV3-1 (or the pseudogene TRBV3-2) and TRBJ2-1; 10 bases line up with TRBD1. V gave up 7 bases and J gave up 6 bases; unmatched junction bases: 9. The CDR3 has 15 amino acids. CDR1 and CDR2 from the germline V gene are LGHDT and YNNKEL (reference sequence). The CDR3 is CASTTLRTGGNEQFF. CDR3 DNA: TGTGCCAGCACAACACTGAGGACAGGGGGCAATGAGCAGTTCTTC.

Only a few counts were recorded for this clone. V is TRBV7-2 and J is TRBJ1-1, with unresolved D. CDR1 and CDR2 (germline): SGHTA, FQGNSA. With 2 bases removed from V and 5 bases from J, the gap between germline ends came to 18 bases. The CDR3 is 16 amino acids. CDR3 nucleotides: TGTGCCAGCAGCTTAATCGCCCGGGGAGTGGTAACTGAAGCTTTCTTT. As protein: CASSLIARGVVTEAFF.

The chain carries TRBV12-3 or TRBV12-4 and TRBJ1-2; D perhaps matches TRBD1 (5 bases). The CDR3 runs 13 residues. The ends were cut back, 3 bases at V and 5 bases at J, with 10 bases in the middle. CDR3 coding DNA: TGTGCCAGCAGTTTTGAACAGGAATATGGCTACACCTTC. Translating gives CASSFEQEYGYTF.

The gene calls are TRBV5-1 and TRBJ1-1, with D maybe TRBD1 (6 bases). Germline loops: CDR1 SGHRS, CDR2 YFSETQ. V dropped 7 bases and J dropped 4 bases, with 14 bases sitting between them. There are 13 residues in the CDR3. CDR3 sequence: CASGAGAITEAFF. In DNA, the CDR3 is TGCGCCAGCGGCGCAGGGGCCATCACTGAAGCTTTCTTT.

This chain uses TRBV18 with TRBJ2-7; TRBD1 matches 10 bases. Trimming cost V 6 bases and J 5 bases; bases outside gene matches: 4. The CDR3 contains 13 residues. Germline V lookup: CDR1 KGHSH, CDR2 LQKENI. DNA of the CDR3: TGTGCCAGCTCCATAGGGACAGGGGACGAGCAGTACTTC. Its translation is CASSIGTGDEQYF.

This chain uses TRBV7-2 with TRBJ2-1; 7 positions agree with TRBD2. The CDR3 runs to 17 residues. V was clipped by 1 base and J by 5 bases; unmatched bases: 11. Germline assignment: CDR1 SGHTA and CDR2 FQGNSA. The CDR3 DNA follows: TGTGCCAGCAGCTTAGTTTCAGGGCTAGCGGAGAACAATGAGCAGTTCTTC. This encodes CASSLVSGLAENNEQFF.

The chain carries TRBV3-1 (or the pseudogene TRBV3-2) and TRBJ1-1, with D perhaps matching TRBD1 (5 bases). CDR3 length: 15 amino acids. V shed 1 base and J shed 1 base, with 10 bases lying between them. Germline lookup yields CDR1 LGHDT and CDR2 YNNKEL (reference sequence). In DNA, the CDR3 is TGTGCCAGCAGCCAAGGCTTGACAGCGAACACTGAAGCTTTCTTT. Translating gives CASSQGLTANTEAFF.

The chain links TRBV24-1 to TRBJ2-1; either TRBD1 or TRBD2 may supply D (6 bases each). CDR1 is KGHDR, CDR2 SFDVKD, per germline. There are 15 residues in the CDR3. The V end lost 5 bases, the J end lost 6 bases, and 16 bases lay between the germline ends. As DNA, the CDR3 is TGTGCCACCAGTGCCGCGGGACAATTTGGCAATGAGCAGTTCTTC. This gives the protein CATSAAGQFGNEQFF.

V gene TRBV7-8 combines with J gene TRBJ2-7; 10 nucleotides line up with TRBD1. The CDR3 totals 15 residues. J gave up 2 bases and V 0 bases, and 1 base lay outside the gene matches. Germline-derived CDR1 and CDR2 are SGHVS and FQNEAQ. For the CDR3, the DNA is TGTGCCAGCAGCTTAGCGGGGACAGGGGCCTACGAGCAGTACTTC. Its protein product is CASSLAGTGAYEQYF.

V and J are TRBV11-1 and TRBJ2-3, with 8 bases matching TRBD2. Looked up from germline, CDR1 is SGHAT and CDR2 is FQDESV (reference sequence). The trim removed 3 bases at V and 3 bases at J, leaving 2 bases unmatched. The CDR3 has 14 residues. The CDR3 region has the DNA TGTGCCAGCAGCTTGGGGACTAGTACAGATACGCAGTATTTT. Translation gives CASSLGTSTDTQYF.

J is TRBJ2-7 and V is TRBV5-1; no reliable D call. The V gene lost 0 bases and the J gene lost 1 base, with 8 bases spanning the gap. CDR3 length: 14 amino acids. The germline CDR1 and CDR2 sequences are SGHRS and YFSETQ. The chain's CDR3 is CASSLATSSYEQYF. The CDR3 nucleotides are TGCGCCAGCAGCTTGGCCACGAGTTCCTACGAGCAGTACTTC. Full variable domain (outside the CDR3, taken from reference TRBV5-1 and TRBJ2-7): KAGVTQTPRYLIKTRGQQVTLSCSPISGHRSVSWYQQTPGQGLQFLFEYFSETQRNKGNFPGRFSGRQFSNSRSEMNVSTLELGDSALYLCASSLATSSYEQYFGPGTRLTVT.